These 32 T cell receptor beta chains originate from one sample sequenced in a study of T cells in Graves' hyperthyroidism and ophthalmopathy. Amplification of TCR beta CDR3 regions was performed using RNA transcripts as template. The HTBI primer set was used in a first-round RT-PCR of the TCR CDR3. TCRdb called the multiplex PCR reads again in MiXCR, with one record for every CDR3 protein. The profile covers approximately 48,000 distinct CDR3 sequences, with over 45% appearing a single time and around 32% taken by the ten largest. The sample comprised peripheral blood or thyroid tissue (not recorded which). The receptors were gathered from a woman aged 50 to 65 with Graves' hyperthyroidism.

This clonotype was detected ten times or more. V and J are TRBV20-1 and TRBJ2-5, with 8 bases matching TRBD1. The CDR3 sequence is 15 residues long. The germline V gene encodes CDR1 DFQATT and CDR2 SNEGSKA (reference sequence). Trimming took 2 bases from V and 5 from J; bases not matched to a gene: 10. CDR3 loop: CSARRDRGPGETQYF. CDR3 DNA: TGCAGTGCTAGAAGAGACAGGGGCCCGGGTGAGACCCAGTACTTC.

V and J are TRBV5-5 and TRBJ1-2; D ambiguous. Germline V gives CDR1 SGHKS, CDR2 YYEKEE (reference sequence). This CDR3 is built from 13 residues. Trimming left V 4 bases short and J 4 bases short, with 11 bases between. This chain's CDR3 is CASSLSTSYGYTF. The CDR3 bases are TGTGCCAGCAGCCTCAGTACGAGCTATGGCTACACCTTC.

This clonotype was picked up many times. The chain uses TRBV5-8 and TRBJ2-6; possibly TRBD1 for D (6 bases). The CDR3 runs to 15 residues. Germline-derived CDR1 and CDR2 are SGHTS and YDEGEE. V lost 4 bases, J lost 2 bases, and 10 bases lay in between. The CDR3 DNA reads TGTGCCAGCAGCCTCGGACAGACTGGGGCCAACGTCCTGACTTTC. Amino acids: CASSLGQTGANVLTF. The whole variable domain, remainder taken from reference TRBV5-8 and TRBJ2-6, is EAGVTQSPTHLIKTRGQQATLRCSPISGHTSVYWYQQALGLGLQFLLWYDEGEERNRGNFPPRFSGRQFPNYSSELNVNALELEDSALYLCASSLGQTGANVLTFGAGSRLTVL.

Concerning this clonotype itself: The junction and the germline gene differ at one end; a read error may be behind it. The chain has TRBV5-5 and TRBJ2-2; TRBD1 or TRBD2 may be the D gene (5 bases each). The CDR3 has 8 residues. Germline CDR1 reads SGHKS; CDR2 reads YYEKEE (reference sequence). The CDR3 DNA sequence: TGCGCCAGCAGGGAGCCGTTTTTT. It yields the protein CASREPFF.

At least ten counts were recorded for this clonotype. Here the CDR3 reads CASSQVGLGTIYF. DNA of the CDR3: TGCGCCAGCAGCCAAGTAGGCCTAGGCACCATATATTTT. V and J are TRBV4-1 and TRBJ1-3; no firm D call. CDR1 is MGHRA and CDR2 is YSYEKL in the germline V gene. V shed 1 base and J shed 9 bases, with 10 bases lying between them. This CDR3 has 13 residues.

V is TRBV7-6 and J is TRBJ2-5; D is undetermined. Germline V gives CDR1 SGHVS, CDR2 FNYEAQ. The length of the CDR3 is 16 residues. V was trimmed by 3 bases and J by 2 bases, leaving 16 bases between them. The CDR3 protein is CASSLERVMGQETQYF. In DNA form, the CDR3 reads TGTGCCAGCAGCTTGGAACGGGTCATGGGGCAAGAGACCCAGTACTTC.

The V and J genes are TRBV29-1 and TRBJ2-5; possibly TRBD1 for D (8 bases). Per germline, CDR1 SQVTM and CDR2 ANQGSEA. V lost 4 bases and J 4 bases, leaving 22 bases between the germline ends. The CDR3 has 16 amino acids. Written as DNA, the CDR3 is TGCAGCGTTGTGGCCTGGACAGGGAGGGTGAGAGAGACCCAGTACTTC. This gives the protein CSVVAWTGRVRETQYF.

CDR3 amino acids: CATQRGTEDEQYF. CDR3 coding DNA: TGTGCCACGCAGAGGGGGACGGAAGACGAGCAGTACTTC. The chain couples TRBV15 to TRBJ2-7, with a tentative D call TRBD1 (6 bases). Germline V gives CDR1 LNHNV, CDR2 YYDKDF (reference sequence). V gave up 9 bases and J gave up 5 bases, with 17 bases separating them. This CDR3 comprises 13 residues.

This sequence joins TRBV7-2 and TRBJ2-5; no firm D call. The CDR3 has 11 amino acids. Germline V lookup: CDR1 SGHTA, CDR2 FQGNSA. Trimming removed 1 base at V and 10 bases at J, with 7 bases between. The CDR3 DNA is TGTGCCAGCAGCTTAGGAAGATACCAGTACTTC. It is translated as CASSLGRYQYF.

The genes are TRBV5-1 and TRBJ2-5, with 15 bases identical to TRBD2. With V trimmed by 5 bases and J by 0 bases, 17 bases remained unmatched. The CDR3 sequence is 21 residues long. The germline CDR1 and CDR2 sequences are SGHRS and YFSETQ. CDR3 in DNA: TGCGCCAGCAGGTCCACCTGGACTAGCGGGAGGGCCTCGTGGGACCAAGAGACCCAGTACTTC. Translated, it gives CASRSTWTSGRASWDQETQYF.

The chain employs TRBV7-2 and TRBJ2-7, with TRBD2 matching over 11 bases. Unmatched junction bases numbered 4, after V lost 3 bases and J lost 3 bases. Germline-derived CDR1 and CDR2 are SGHTA and FQGNSA. The CDR3 is 15 residues long. The CDR3 region has the DNA TGTGCCAGCAGCTTCCTACTAGCGGGAGTCTACGAGCAGTACTTC. Its protein product is CASSFLLAGVYEQYF.

In this sample, this clonotype turned up many times. This rearrangement joins TRBV28 to TRBJ2-7; TRBD1 is a possible D gene (6 bases). This CDR3 is built from 13 residues. Trimming removed 8 bases at V and 2 bases at J, with 13 bases between. Germline V gives CDR1 MDHEN, CDR2 SYDVKM. The CDR3 DNA is TGTGCCAGCCGAATCACAGGGCCCTACGAGCAGTACTTC. It yields the protein CASRITGPYEQYF.

This clonotype has only a few counts. The final CDR3 position lacks the conserved phenylalanine or tryptophan, pointing to a likely read error. The DNA is left out, because the CDR3 cannot be placed on it with certainty; the CDR3 is given as TCRdb lists it. The V gene is TRBV7-6, the J gene TRBJ2-6; the table's D call, TRBD1, has no DNA check behind it. Germline V gene sequence: CDR1 SGHVS, CDR2 FNYEAQ. The length of the CDR3 is 18 amino acids, counting both ends. This chain's CDR3 is CASSFPPGQGSGANVPLL.

In this sample, this clonotype turned up many times. The chain carries TRBV10-3 and TRBJ2-7; D might be TRBD2 (6 bases). CDR1 and CDR2 from the germline V gene are ENHRY and SYGVKD. Trimming stripped 7 bases from V and 3 bases from J, with 13 bases between. The CDR3 runs to 13 residues. The chain's CDR3 is CAIKGDSLYEQYF. The CDR3 DNA reads TGTGCCATCAAAGGGGACTCCCTCTACGAGCAGTACTTC.

This chain joins TRBV7-1 and TRBJ1-6; D uncertain. TRBV7-1 is an ORF for which the function is uncertain. This CDR3 region has 17 residues. V was shortened by 8 bases and J by 0 bases, with 17 bases between the two germline ends. CDR3 loop: CASGQRRGTSYNSPLHF. The CDR3 nucleotides read TGTGCCAGCGGCCAGCGACGGGGAACCTCCTATAATTCACCCCTCCACTTT.

The V gene is TRBV7-4, the J gene TRBJ2-5; 11 bases are a match to TRBD2. This CDR3 region has 19 residues. Germline CDR1 reads SGHVT; CDR2 reads SQSDAQ. V trimming: 5 bases; J trimming: 5 bases; junction bases outside the gene matches: 19. The CDR3 sequence is CASSPSSETSGRRRETQYF. The CDR3 coding sequence is TGTGCCAGCAGCCCTAGTAGCGAAACTAGCGGGAGAAGGCGGGAGACCCAGTACTTC.

This clonotype has a count of ten or more. The V gene is TRBV20-1, the J gene TRBJ2-2, with TRBD2 as a possible D gene (6 bases). CDR3 size: 13 residues. In germline, CDR1 is DFQATT, CDR2 SNEGSKA (reference sequence). Trimming stripped 3 bases from V and 7 bases from J, with 12 bases between. The DNA of the CDR3 is TGCAGTGCTAGTATTTGGGAGGACGGGGAGCTGTTTTTT. This sequence encodes CSASIWEDGELFF.

V usage is TRBV10-3 and J usage is TRBJ2-5, with TRBD1 as a possible D gene (6 bases). V gave up 2 bases and J gave up 3 bases, with 16 bases separating them. This CDR3 has 16 amino acids. Per germline, CDR1 ENHRY and CDR2 SYGVKD. For the CDR3, the DNA is TGTGCCATCAGTGAGGGTTTTCAGGGGCGGGAAGAGACCCAGTACTTC. This encodes CAISEGFQGREETQYF.

This clonotype showed up many times. The chain employs TRBV6-5 and TRBJ1-2; no reliable D call. This CDR3 has 12 residues. Trimming took 5 bases from V and 7 from J, leaving 11 bases between them. Germline values: CDR1 MNHEY, CDR2 SVGAGI. CDR3 sequence reads: CASSTRQSGYTF. The CDR3 coding sequence is TGTGCCAGCAGTACTCGACAAAGTGGCTACACCTTC.

The V and J genes are TRBV12-3 or TRBV12-4 and TRBJ1-6, with D possibly TRBD1 on 5 matching bases. The CDR3 has 13 residues. V gave up 10 bases and J gave up 9 bases, with 16 bases separating them. In DNA, the CDR3 is TGTGCCACATCGGGGCATTTTAGTTCACCCCTCCACTTT. Translation gives CATSGHFSSPLHF.

This clonotype was counted at least ten times. The chain combines TRBV29-1 with TRBJ2-5; TRBD2 agrees at 15 bases. The CDR3 is 16 residues long. CDR1 SQVTM and CDR2 ANQGSEA come from the germline V gene. V was pared by 5 bases and J by 5 bases, with 9 bases of the junction left unmatched. The CDR3 DNA reads as TGCAGCGTTAGGACTAGCGGGAGGGCCGGTCGGGAGACCCAGTACTTC. Residues: CSVRTSGRAGRETQYF.

The chain has TRBV18 and TRBJ2-2, with D perhaps matching TRBD2 (6 bases). V shed 2 bases and J shed 3 bases, with 10 bases lying between them. This CDR3 contains 15 residues. Germline V CDR1 and CDR2: KGHSH, LQKENI. CDR3 sequence reads: CASSPYLADTGELFF. In DNA, the CDR3 is TGTGCCAGCTCACCATATTTAGCGGACACCGGGGAGCTGTTTTTT.

This clonotype was counted ten times or more. The chain combines TRBV6-1 with TRBJ2-5, with D possibly called TRBD1 or TRBD2 (5 bases each). Per the germline V gene, CDR1 is MNHNS and CDR2 is SASEGT. The CDR3 totals 13 residues. Trimming took 3 bases from V and 5 from J, leaving 10 bases between them. The CDR3 DNA is TGTGCCAGCAGTGATACGGGGCACGAGACCCAGTACTTC. It translates to CASSDTGHETQYF.

The genes are TRBV6-5 and TRBJ2-5; 10 bases fit TRBD1. Trimming cost V 4 bases and J 0 bases; bases outside gene matches: 5. Germline V gives CDR1 MNHEY, CDR2 SVGAGI. The CDR3 is 16 residues long. The CDR3 region is CASSSWTGGYQETQYF. CDR3 bases: TGTGCCAGCAGTTCTTGGACAGGGGGATACCAAGAGACCCAGTACTTC.

By share, this clonotype counts as medium-sized (0.01 to 0.1%). This chain connects TRBV19 to TRBJ1-6; a weak D match, TRBD1 (6 bases). CDR1 and CDR2 (germline): LNHDA, SQIVND (reference sequence). The CDR3 has 13 residues. Trimming stripped 9 bases from V and 6 bases from J, with 12 bases between. The CDR3 region has the DNA TGTGCCAGCACAGGACAGCTTAATTCACCCCTCCACTTT. It specifies CASTGQLNSPLHF.

The table lists this clonotype with a count of one. This chain connects TRBV19 to TRBJ1-5; TRBD1 is a possible D gene (6 bases). Germline V CDR1 and CDR2: LNHDA, SQIVND (reference sequence). V dropped 3 bases and J dropped 1 base, with 13 bases sitting between them. There are 16 residues in the CDR3. CDR3 nucleotide sequence: TGTGCCAGTAGTATCGGGGCAGGGGCAAGCAATCAGCCCCAGCATTTT. Translated: CASSIGAGASNQPQHF.

Points on this clonotype: A much larger clone lies one base from this, so it may be a read error. V is TRBV6-6 and J is TRBJ2-2, with D possibly being TRBD1 (8 bases). Looked up from germline, CDR1 is MNHNY and CDR2 is SVGAGI (reference sequence). This CDR3 has 16 residues. In nucleotides, the CDR3 is TGTGCCAGCAGTACTAGACAGGGGAGGGACACCGGGGAGCTGTCTTTT. Translating it yields CASSTRQGRDTGELSF.

This clonotype was observed many times. V usage is TRBV4-1 and J usage is TRBJ1-3; 9 bases line up with TRBD1. The ends lost 2 bases at V and 2 bases at J; junction bases unmatched: 7. The CDR3 covers 17 residues. The germline gives CDR1 MGHRA, CDR2 YSYEKL. The DNA of the CDR3 is TGCGCCAGCAGCCAACTAAAACAGGGGGCGCCTGGAAACACCATATATTTT. This gives the protein CASSQLKQGAPGNTIYF.

In this sample, this clonotype turned up many times. Without the conserved terminal phenylalanine or tryptophan, this CDR3 likely stems from a read error. CDR3 DNA: TGTGCCAGTGCCCGACAGGGGGATCGGACTGAAGCTTTCCTT. Protein: CASARQGDRTEAFL. The chain recombines TRBV19 with TRBJ1-1; the match to TRBD1 covers 9 bases. This CDR3 contains 14 residues. The germline V gene has CDR1 LNHDA and CDR2 SQIVND (reference sequence). The V and J ends lost 8 bases and 5 bases, in that order; junction bases with no gene match: 9.

The genes are TRBV2 and TRBJ2-2, with 14 positions matching TRBD2. V lost 7 bases, J lost 16 bases, and 5 bases stayed unmatched. This CDR3 is 12 amino acids long. Germline CDR1 SNHLY, CDR2 FYNNEI. As DNA, the CDR3 is TGTGCCAGCACCGGACTAGCGGGAGGAACGTTTTTT. As protein: CASTGLAGGTFF.

This chain links TRBV7-2 with TRBJ2-7; D possibly corresponds to TRBD2 (6 bases). V dropped 5 bases and J dropped 6 bases, with 11 bases sitting between them. The CDR3 spans 12 residues. Germline V gives CDR1 SGHTA, CDR2 FQGNSA. CDR3 in DNA: TGTGCCAGCAGCGGGAGGAGGCGCGAGCAGTACTTC. Translation: CASSGRRREQYF.

This clonotype was recorded at least ten times. The rearrangement links TRBV20-1 to TRBJ1-1, with 7 bases matching TRBD1. Germline V gene lookup returns CDR1 DFQATT and CDR2 SNEGSKA (reference sequence). V shed 1 base, J shed 7 bases, and the junction held 12 bases outside the gene matches. The CDR3 sequence is 15 residues long. CDR3 residues: CSARGETGRDSEAFF. The CDR3 bases are TGCAGTGCTAGAGGGGAGACAGGGCGGGATAGTGAAGCTTTCTTT.